Included here is one T cell receptor beta chain sequence, with context. This record comes from a study of blood T cell repertoires in COVID-19. The CDR3 is 17 residues long. Original processing methods: Reference gene primer amplification gave nucleated cell count estimates. Sequenced by immunoSEQ multiplex PCR; TCRdb stores in-frame clones only, minus some. V and J calls and clone size are those listed in that table; D and trimming were worked out from the DNA. The table includes 150,000 or so clones, 75% to 90% detected once. The TCR was taken from a man older than 75 with acute or convalescent COVID-19. The source material was peripheral blood. The chain carries TRBV21-1 and TRBJ2-7; TRBD1 is taken as the D call from the table, unchecked against the DNA. TRBV21-1 is flagged as a pseudogene. CDR3 loop: CASGWDNNPKVSYEQYF. Written as DNA, the CDR3 is TGTGCCAGCGGATGGGACAACAACCCCAAGGTATCCTACGAGCAGTACTTC.